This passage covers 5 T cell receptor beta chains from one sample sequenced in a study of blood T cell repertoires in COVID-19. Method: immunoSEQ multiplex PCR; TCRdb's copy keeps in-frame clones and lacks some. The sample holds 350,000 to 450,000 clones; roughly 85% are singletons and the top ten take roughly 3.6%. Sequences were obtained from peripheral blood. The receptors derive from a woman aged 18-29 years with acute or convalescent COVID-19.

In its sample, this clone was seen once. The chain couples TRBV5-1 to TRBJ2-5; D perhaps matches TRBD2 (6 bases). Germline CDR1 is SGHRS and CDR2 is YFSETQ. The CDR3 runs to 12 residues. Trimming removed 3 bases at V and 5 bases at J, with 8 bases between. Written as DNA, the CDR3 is TGCGCCAGCAGCTGGGGGGTGGAGACCCAGTACTTC. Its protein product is CASSWGVETQYF. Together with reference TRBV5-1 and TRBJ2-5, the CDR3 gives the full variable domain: KAGVTQTPRYLIKTRGQQVTLSCSPISGHRSVSWYQQTPGQGLQFLFEYFSETQRNKGNFPGRFSGRQFSNSRSEMNVSTLELGDSALYLCASSWGVETQYFGPGTRLLVL.

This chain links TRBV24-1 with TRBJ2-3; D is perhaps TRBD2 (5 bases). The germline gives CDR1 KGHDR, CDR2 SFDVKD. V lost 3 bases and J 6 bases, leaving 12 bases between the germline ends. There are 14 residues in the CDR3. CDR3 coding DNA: TGTGCCACCAGTGATACGAGGGCAGTTGATACGCAGTATTTT. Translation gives CATSDTRAVDTQYF.

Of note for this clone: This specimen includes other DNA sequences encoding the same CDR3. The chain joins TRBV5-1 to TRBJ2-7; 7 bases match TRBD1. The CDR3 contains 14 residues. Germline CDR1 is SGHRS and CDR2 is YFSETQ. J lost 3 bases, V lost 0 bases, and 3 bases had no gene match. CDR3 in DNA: TGCGCCAGCAGCTTGGTTCCAGGGGGCTACGAGCAGTACTTC. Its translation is CASSLVPGGYEQYF.

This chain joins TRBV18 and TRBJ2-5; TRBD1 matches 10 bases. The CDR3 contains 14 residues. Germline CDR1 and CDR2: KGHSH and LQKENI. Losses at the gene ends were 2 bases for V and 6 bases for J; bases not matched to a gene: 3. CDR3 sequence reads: CASSPVDRGKTQYF. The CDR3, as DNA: TGTGCCAGCTCACCAGTGGACAGGGGGAAGACCCAGTACTTC.

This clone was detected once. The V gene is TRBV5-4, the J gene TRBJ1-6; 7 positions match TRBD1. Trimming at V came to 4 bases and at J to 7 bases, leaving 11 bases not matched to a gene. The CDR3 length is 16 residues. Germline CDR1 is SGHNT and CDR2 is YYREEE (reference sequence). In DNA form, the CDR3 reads TGTGCCAGCAGCCAGGGACAGTCCTTACCCAATTCACCCCTCCACTTT. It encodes CASSQGQSLPNSPLHF. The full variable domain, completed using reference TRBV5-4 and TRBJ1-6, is ETGVTQSPTHLIKTRGQQVTLRCSSQSGHNTVSWYQQALGQGPQFIFQYYREEENGRGNFPPRFSGLQFPNYSSELNVNALELDDSALYLCASSQGQSLPNSPLHFGNGTRLTVT.